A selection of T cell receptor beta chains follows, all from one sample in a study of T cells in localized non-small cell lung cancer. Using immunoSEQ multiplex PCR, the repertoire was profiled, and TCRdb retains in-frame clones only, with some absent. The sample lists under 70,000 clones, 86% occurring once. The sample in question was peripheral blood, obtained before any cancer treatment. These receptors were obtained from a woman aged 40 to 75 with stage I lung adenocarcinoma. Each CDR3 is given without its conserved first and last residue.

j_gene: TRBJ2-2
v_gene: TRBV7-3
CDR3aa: ASSLVLAGELF

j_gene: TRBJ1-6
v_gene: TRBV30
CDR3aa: AWSIDRGVPYNSPLH

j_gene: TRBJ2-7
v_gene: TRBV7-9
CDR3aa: ASSLVQGSPYEQY

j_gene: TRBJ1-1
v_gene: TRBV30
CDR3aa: AGEQGWDTEAF

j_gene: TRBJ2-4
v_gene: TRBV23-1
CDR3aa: ASLLRAKNIQY

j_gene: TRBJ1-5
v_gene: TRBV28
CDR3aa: ASTPTGTGNQPQH

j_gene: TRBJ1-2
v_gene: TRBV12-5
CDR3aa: ASGGTGGTYGYT

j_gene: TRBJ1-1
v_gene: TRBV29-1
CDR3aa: SVRTGVPTEAF

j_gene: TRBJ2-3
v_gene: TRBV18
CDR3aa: ASSYTGSADTQY

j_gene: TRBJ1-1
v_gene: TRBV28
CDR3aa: ASSFTGSMNTEAF

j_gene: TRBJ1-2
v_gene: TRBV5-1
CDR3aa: ASSLAGGYGYT

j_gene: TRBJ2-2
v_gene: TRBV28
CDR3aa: ASSLDGGNGELF

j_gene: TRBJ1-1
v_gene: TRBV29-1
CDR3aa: SSTQGNTEAF

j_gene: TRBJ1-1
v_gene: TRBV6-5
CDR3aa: ASSYWKENTEAF

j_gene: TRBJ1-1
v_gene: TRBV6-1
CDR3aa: ASSESPSMNTEAF

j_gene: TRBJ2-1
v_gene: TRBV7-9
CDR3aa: ASSSVAGNEQF

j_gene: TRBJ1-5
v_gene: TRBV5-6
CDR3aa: ASSTLGGVGNWDQPQH

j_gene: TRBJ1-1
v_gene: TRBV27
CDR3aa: ASSFRGGTEAF

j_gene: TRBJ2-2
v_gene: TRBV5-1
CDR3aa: ASSKKRGAGTGELF

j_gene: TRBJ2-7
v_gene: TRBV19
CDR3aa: ATQLPGTGANEQY

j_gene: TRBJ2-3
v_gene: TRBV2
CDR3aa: ASIIAGGITDTQY

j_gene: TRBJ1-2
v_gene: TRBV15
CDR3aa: ATSRGGGDGYT

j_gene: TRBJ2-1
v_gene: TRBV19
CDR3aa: ASSIEGSSYNEQF

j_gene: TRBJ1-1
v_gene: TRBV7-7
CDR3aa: ASSRDREAEAF

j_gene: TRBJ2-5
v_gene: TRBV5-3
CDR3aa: ARSVYRDRGRETQY

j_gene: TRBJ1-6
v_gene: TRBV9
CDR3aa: ASSVERGGVGNSPLH

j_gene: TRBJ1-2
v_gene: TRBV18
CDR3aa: ASSPGQDYGYT

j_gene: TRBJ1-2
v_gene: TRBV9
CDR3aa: ASSVGAATLGGYT

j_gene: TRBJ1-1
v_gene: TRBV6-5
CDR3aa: ASSHHRGRTEAF

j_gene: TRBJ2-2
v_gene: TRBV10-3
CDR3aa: AIRGETNTGELF

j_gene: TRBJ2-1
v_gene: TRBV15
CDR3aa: ATSRPDRYNEQF

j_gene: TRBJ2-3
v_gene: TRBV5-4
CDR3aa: ASSLGAADTQY

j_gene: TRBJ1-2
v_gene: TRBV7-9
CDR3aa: ASSYPDSYGYT

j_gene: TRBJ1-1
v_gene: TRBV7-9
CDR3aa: ASSLPGFNTEAF

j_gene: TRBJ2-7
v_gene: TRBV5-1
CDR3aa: ASSLGRTGTYEQY

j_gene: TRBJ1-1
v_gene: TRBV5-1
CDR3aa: ASSLEARQGTEAF

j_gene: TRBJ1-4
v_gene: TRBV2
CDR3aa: ASRTGTTNEKLF

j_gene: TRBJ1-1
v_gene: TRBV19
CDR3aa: ASSPFQGAVGVWTEAF

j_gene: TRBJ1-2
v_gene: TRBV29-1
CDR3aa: SVAEGHGYT

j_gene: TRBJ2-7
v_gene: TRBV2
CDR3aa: ASVTQASTSYEQY

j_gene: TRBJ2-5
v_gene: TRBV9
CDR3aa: ASSVGTSGQETQY

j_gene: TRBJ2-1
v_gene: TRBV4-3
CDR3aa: ASSQSSGGYNEQF

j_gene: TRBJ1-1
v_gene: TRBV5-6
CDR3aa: ASSLGLGEAF

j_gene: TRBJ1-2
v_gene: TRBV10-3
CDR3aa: AISSEPGQGDYGYT

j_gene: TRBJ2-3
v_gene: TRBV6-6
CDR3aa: ASSGRDSHTDTQY